A single sample gave rise to the 12 T cell receptor beta chains below, sequenced in a study of T cells after yellow fever vaccination. Each CDR3 protein gets one entry after TCRdb re-called the 5' RACE reads with MiXCR. The sample consists of 250,000 to 400,000 distinct CDR3 sequences, roughly 3.9% of them appearing once. This sample comprised PBMCs, obtained 5 days after the yellow fever booster vaccination. These receptors were collected from a man aged 18 to 29 who received the YFV17D yellow fever vaccine.

The chain links TRBV10-2 to TRBJ2-1, with D perhaps TRBD1 or TRBD2 (7 bases each). Trimming took off 8 bases at V and 5 bases at J, with 22 bases between the two ends. Germline CDR1 reads WSHSY; CDR2 reads SAAADI. This CDR3 region has 16 residues. CDR3 sequence (DNA): TGCGCCAGCCTCAGAGGGGGGGACAGAGCTAACAATGAGCAGTTCTTC. This gives the protein CASLRGGDRANNEQFF.

The V call is TRBV20-1, the J call TRBJ2-1; 13 bases line up with TRBD2. The length of the CDR3 is 14 residues. Germline V gene sequence: CDR1 DFQATT, CDR2 SNEGSKA (reference sequence). With V trimmed by 7 bases and J by 8 bases, 8 bases remained unmatched. CDR3 sequence: CSVPGLAGNDEQFF. CDR3 coding DNA: TGCAGTGTCCCGGGACTAGCGGGGAACGATGAGCAGTTCTTC.

This clonotype was seen many times. The chain is built from TRBV12-3 or TRBV12-4 and TRBJ2-1; the D call may be TRBD1 or TRBD2 (5 bases each). V shed 10 bases and J shed 7 bases, with 20 bases lying between them. The CDR3 covers 14 residues. CDR3 loop: CATKLTPGANEQFF. The CDR3 DNA follows: TGTGCCACCAAACTCACGCCCGGGGCGAATGAGCAGTTCTTC.

J is TRBJ1-2 and V is TRBV20-1; D remains unclear. This CDR3 is 13 amino acids long. V dropped 0 bases and J dropped 6 bases, with 11 bases sitting between them. Per the germline V gene, CDR1 is DFQATT and CDR2 is SNEGSKA (reference sequence). The CDR3 coding sequence is TGCAGTGCTAGAGAGCGCCCGGGGAATGGCTACACCTTC. It yields the protein CSARERPGNGYTF.

This clonotype was detected ten times or more. V is TRBV5-4 and J is TRBJ1-3; perhaps TRBD1 as D (5 bases). Trimming cost V 3 bases and J 5 bases, with 18 bases left between them. The CDR3 covers 16 residues. Germline loops: CDR1 SGHNT, CDR2 YYREEE (reference sequence). Here the CDR3 reads CASSYPNGGARNTIYF. For the CDR3, the DNA is TGTGCCAGCAGCTACCCCAACGGGGGTGCCCGAAACACCATATATTTT. Full variable domain (rest looked up from reference TRBV5-4 and TRBJ1-3): ETGVTQSPTHLIKTRGQQVTLRCSSQSGHNTVSWYQQALGQGPQFIFQYYREEENGRGNFPPRFSGLQFPNYSSELNVNALELDDSALYLCASSYPNGGARNTIYFGEGSWLTVV.

This clonotype has at least ten counts. The chain uses TRBV7-8 and TRBJ1-4; the D gene is possibly TRBD1 (5 bases). Germline V gene sequence: CDR1 SGHVS, CDR2 FQNEAQ. Trimming shortened V by 4 bases and J by 0 bases, and 9 bases separated the two germline ends. CDR3 length: 15 residues. This chain's CDR3 is CASSSRGATNEKLFF. The DNA for the CDR3 is TGTGCCAGCAGCTCCCGGGGGGCAACTAATGAAAAACTGTTTTTT.

This clonotype has ten or more counts. The chain combines TRBV27 with TRBJ1-2, with D possibly TRBD1 on 5 matching bases. Germline lookup yields CDR1 MNHEY and CDR2 SMNVEV (reference sequence). Deletions cut 6 bases from V and 5 bases from J, with 7 bases between. This CDR3 comprises 11 residues. The CDR3 DNA reads TGTGCCAGCAGCTCAGGGTATGGCTACACCTTC. This encodes CASSSGYGYTF.

This clonotype has a count of ten or more. The genes are TRBV12-3 or TRBV12-4 and TRBJ1-5; tentatively, D is TRBD1 (5 bases). The CDR3 is 14 amino acids. V was pared by 5 bases and J by 1 base, with 9 bases between. The CDR3 is CASSLRGSNQPQHF. The CDR3 nucleotides read TGTGCCAGCAGTCTAAGGGGAAGCAATCAGCCCCAGCATTTT.

This sequence joins TRBV6-5 and TRBJ2-2, with TRBD1 matching 7 bases. This CDR3 has 17 residues. Germline assignment: CDR1 MNHEY and CDR2 SVGAGI. V trimming: 7 bases; J trimming: 4 bases; junction bases outside the gene matches: 15. In DNA form, the CDR3 reads TGTGCCAGCACCTCCATGAGGGACAGATTATCCACCGGGGAGCTGTTTTTT. Amino acids: CASTSMRDRLSTGELFF.

The CDR3 spells CASSLWDRWEQYF. CDR3 DNA sequence: TGTGCCAGCAGTTTATGGGACAGATGGGAGCAGTACTTC. The genes are TRBV12-3 or TRBV12-4 and TRBJ2-7, with 7 nucleotides matching TRBD1. The CDR3 has 13 residues. V trimming: 2 bases; J trimming: 7 bases; junction bases outside the gene matches: 5.

The gene calls are TRBV4-3 and TRBJ2-1, with 9 bases lining up with TRBD1. The CDR3 runs to 13 residues. Germline V gene sequence: CDR1 LGHNA, CDR2 YSLEER. Trimming cost V 4 bases and J 10 bases; bases outside gene matches: 5. The CDR3 here is CASSRGTGREQFF. The CDR3 DNA reads TGCGCCAGCAGCCGGGGGACAGGGCGGGAGCAGTTCTTC.

The chain uses TRBV7-2 and TRBJ1-1, with 7 bases lining up with TRBD1. The CDR3 runs 14 residues. Losses at the gene ends were 5 bases for V and 5 bases for J; bases not matched to a gene: 8. Germline V CDR1 and CDR2: SGHTA, FQGNSA. The CDR3 spells CASSPGGAETEAFF. The CDR3 DNA sequence: TGTGCCAGCAGCCCAGGGGGGGCTGAGACTGAAGCTTTCTTT. The full variable domain, completed using reference TRBV7-2 and TRBJ1-1, is GAGVSQSPSNKVTEKGKDVELRCDPISGHTALYWYRQSLGQGLEFLIYFQGNSAPDKSGLPSDRFSAERTGGSVSTLTIQRTQQEDSAVYLCASSPGGAETEAFFGQGTRLTVV.